Listed below are T cell receptor beta chains from one sample, sequenced in a study of shared clonotypes between healthy human individuals. Only in-frame clones appear in the TCRdb table, and some are missing; sequencing was by immunoSEQ multiplex PCR. The repertoire has 850,000 to 1,200,000 clones, more than 65% of them found once; the top ten carry about 1.5%. Sample: memory CD4+ T cells sorted from blood. Receptors were obtained from a man younger than 30 in good health. The CDR3 runs from the conserved cysteine through the conserved F or W. Each record gives: V gene, CDR3 protein.

v_call: TRBV5-1
cdr3_aa: CASSLITSGATGELFF

v_call: TRBV4-3
cdr3_aa: CASSQDRASLYEQYF

v_call: TRBV7-8
cdr3_aa: CASRPIRSGDSQETQYF

v_call: TRBV2
cdr3_aa: CASSDTRGQGEQYF

v_call: TRBV15
cdr3_aa: CASAYNEQFF

v_call: TRBV19
cdr3_aa: CASSIAAVSNTEAFF

v_call: TRBV7-2
cdr3_aa: CASSFISLAGEVKTQYF

v_call: TRBV19
cdr3_aa: CASSTRSDTQYF

v_call: TRBV5-6
cdr3_aa: CASSFQDTQYF

v_call: TRBV6-5
cdr3_aa: CASSSPLFGHGYTF

v_call: TRBV14
cdr3_aa: CASSQHIGGPYEQYF

v_call: TRBV27
cdr3_aa: CASSLDRRANYGYTF

v_call: TRBV28
cdr3_aa: CASSSTSGGGYEQYF

v_call: TRBV19
cdr3_aa: CASSTGDRANYGYTF

v_call: TRBV2
cdr3_aa: CASSLKGQTVREQYF

v_call: TRBV19
cdr3_aa: CASSIDPASYEQYF

v_call: TRBV5-1
cdr3_aa: CASSLGDRTPSGANVLTF

v_call: TRBV10-3
cdr3_aa: CAISESGTVSYEQYF

v_call: TRBV19
cdr3_aa: CASSGARWAVDTEAFF

v_call: TRBV15
cdr3_aa: CATSIENPGLRTGELFF

v_call: TRBV6-1
cdr3_aa: CASSGGGSSYNSPLHF

v_call: TRBV28
cdr3_aa: CASSLVGAGSDTQYF

v_call: TRBV7-9
cdr3_aa: CASLRLAGVTDTQYF

v_call: TRBV2
cdr3_aa: CASSGQGGWNQPQHF

v_call: TRBV29-1
cdr3_aa: CSASQGLTSEKLFF

v_call: TRBV25-1
cdr3_aa: CASSDRYEQYF

v_call: TRBV10-3
cdr3_aa: CAISQDGTQYF

v_call: TRBV28
cdr3_aa: CASSGGPGEYF

v_call: TRBV11-3
cdr3_aa: CASSPEQYF

v_call: TRBV6-6
cdr3_aa: CASSYVGLGTEAFF

v_call: TRBV30
cdr3_aa: CAWRRRGGMNITDTQYF

v_call: TRBV18
cdr3_aa: CASSPPRDTGELFF

v_call: TRBV19
cdr3_aa: CASSVRWETEAFF

v_call: TRBV6-5
cdr3_aa: CASSSTGGTDTQYF

v_call: TRBV28
cdr3_aa: CASSLPQGRQPQHF

v_call: TRBV10-3
cdr3_aa: CATSGLGIKETQYF

v_call: TRBV27
cdr3_aa: CASSFGTRWDYEQYF

v_call: TRBV5-6
cdr3_aa: CASSLEVTQYF

v_call: TRBV10-3
cdr3_aa: CAISESGIDEQFF

v_call: TRBV15
cdr3_aa: CATSRALKSGTRFDTQYF

v_call: TRBV6-6
cdr3_aa: CASSSQGEVGAQHF

v_call: TRBV5-1
cdr3_aa: CASSPGTSGGAGPTQYF

v_call: TRBV7-2
cdr3_aa: CASSPMGQGATNEKLFF

v_call: TRBV10-3
cdr3_aa: CAISDPRGQNTEAFF

v_call: TRBV19
cdr3_aa: CASSLPGVGDTEAFF

v_call: TRBV30
cdr3_aa: CAWSQQTMNTEAFF

v_call: TRBV7-2
cdr3_aa: CASSLRDRPPNSPLHF

v_call: TRBV6-1
cdr3_aa: CATAERTGVTEAFF

v_call: TRBV5-4
cdr3_aa: CASSDPGQISGANVLTF

v_call: TRBV18
cdr3_aa: CASSSRQGSSYNEQFF

v_call: TRBV6-5
cdr3_aa: CASSQQDSNQPQHF

v_call: TRBV5-1
cdr3_aa: CASSPEGTNSIQYF

v_call: TRBV28
cdr3_aa: CASTFGTDTQYF

v_call: TRBV19
cdr3_aa: CASRGQGGDNQPQHF

v_call: TRBV5-1
cdr3_aa: CASSQGHAGASYNEQFF

v_call: TRBV29-1
cdr3_aa: CSARENNPGKEQYF

v_call: TRBV29-1
cdr3_aa: CSVAGARLSEAFF

v_call: TRBV7-2
cdr3_aa: CASSRPSETYEQYF